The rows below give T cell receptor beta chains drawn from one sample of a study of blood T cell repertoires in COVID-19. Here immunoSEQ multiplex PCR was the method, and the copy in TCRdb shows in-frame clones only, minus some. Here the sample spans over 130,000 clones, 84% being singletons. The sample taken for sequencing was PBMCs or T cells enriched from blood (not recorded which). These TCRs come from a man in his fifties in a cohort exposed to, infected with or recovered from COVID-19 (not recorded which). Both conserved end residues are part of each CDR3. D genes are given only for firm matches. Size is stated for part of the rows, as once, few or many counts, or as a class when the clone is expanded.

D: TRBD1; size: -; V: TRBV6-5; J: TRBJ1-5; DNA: TGTGCCAGCAGCCCCAGGGGGACTAGGCAGCCCCAGCATTTT; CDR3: CASSPRGTRQPQHF
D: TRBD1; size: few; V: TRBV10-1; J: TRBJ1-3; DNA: TGCGCCAGCAGTGAGTGGTGGGGGACAGGGGGCAGAAACACCATATATTTT; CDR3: CASSEWWGTGGRNTIYF
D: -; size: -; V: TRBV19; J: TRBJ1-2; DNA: TGTGCCAGCTCCCATAGGACAGCCTATGGCTACACCTTC; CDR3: CASSHRTAYGYTF
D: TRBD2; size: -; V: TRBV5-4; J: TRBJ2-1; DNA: TGTGCCAGCAGCGCCCCGGGACTACGGCCCTATGAGCAGTTCTTC; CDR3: CASSAPGLRPYEQFF
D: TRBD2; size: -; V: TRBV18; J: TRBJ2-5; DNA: TGTGCCAGCTCACGATCTACTAGCGGGGGGACACAAGAGACCCAGTACTTC; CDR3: CASSRSTSGGTQETQYF
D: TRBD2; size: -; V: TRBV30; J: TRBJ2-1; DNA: TGTGCCTGGAGTGTACGCACTAGCGGGACCCCCGTAGAGCAGTTCTTC; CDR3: CAWSVRTSGTPVEQFF
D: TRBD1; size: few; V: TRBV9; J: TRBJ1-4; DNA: TGTGCCAGCAGCGTAGAGGGACAGGGATGTGGTAAGTCGGTAGGTGAAAAACTGTTTTTT; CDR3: CASSVEGQGCGKSVGEKLFF
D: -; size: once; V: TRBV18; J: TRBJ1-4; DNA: TGTGCCAGCTCACAGACGGACTCAACTAATGAAAAACTGTTTTTT; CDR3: CASSQTDSTNEKLFF
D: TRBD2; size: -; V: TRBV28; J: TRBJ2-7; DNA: TGTGCCAGCAGTTTTCAGGGACTAGTGAGCGAGCAGTACTTC; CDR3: CASSFQGLVSEQYF
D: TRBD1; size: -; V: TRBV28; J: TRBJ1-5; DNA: TGTGCCAGCAGGCAGACAGGGGGAAAACAGCCCCAGCATTTT; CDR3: CASRQTGGKQPQHF
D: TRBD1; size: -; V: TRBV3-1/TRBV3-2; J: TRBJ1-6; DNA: TGTGCCAGCAGCCAACAGACAGGGGCGTCACCCCTCCACTTT; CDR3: CASSQQTGASPLHF
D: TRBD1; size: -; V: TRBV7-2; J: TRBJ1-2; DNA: TGTGCCAGCAGCTTTTCGGGATCCACAGGGGGTAACTATCGCTACACCTTC; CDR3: CASSFSGSTGGNYRYTF
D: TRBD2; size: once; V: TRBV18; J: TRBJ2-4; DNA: TGTGCCAGCTCACCACCAGGGACTAGCGGGTTATCGAACGTCGTCAAAAACATTCAGTACTTC; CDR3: CASSPPGTSGLSNVVKNIQYF
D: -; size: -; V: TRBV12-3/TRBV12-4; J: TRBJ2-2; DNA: TGTGCCAGCAGCCAAGGGATAGCGAGGCTGTTTTTT; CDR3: CASSQGIARLFF
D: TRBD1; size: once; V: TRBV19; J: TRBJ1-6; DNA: TGTGCCAGTAATGACAGGGCCAATAATTCACCCCTCCACTTT; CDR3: CASNDRANNSPLHF
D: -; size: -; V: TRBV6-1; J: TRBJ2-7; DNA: TGTGCCAGCAGTGCCCAAGGGGCAGGACGATCCTACGAGCAGTACTTC; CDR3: CASSAQGAGRSYEQYF
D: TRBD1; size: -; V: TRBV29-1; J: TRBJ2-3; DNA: TGCAGCGTCACCGGGACAGGGTATATCAATACGCAGTATTTT; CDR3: CSVTGTGYINTQYF
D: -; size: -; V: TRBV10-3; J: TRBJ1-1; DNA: TGTGCCATCTCAGGGAGCGGGACTGAAGCTTTCTTT; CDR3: CAISGSGTEAFF
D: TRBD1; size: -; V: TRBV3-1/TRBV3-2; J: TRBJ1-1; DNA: TGTGCCAGCAGCCAAGAGGACAGGGCTCCCAACACTGAAGCTTTCTTT; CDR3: CASSQEDRAPNTEAFF
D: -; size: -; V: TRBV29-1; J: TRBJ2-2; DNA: TGCAGCGTTGCGGCAGGGTCTAGAACCGGGGAGCTGTTTTTT; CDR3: CSVAAGSRTGELFF
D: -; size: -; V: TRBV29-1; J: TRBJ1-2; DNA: TGCAGCGTTGTCAGCGCCTATGGCTACACCTTC; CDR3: CSVVSAYGYTF